This T cell receptor (beta chain) was identified in a study of blood T cells in healthy people across ages. Overall study findings and caveats: Estimates drawn from one million T cells were deemed to understate diversity. TCR beta diversity per million T cells fell roughly linearly with age.

Every participating donor contributed 8.5 to 10 milliliters of peripheral blood through a draw. This clonotype was counted only a few times. Its antigen is as yet unknown. Next came a second PCR, run for about 6 to 12 cycles, which used a sample-barcoded 5' primer along with a J-beta primer mix. A minimum of 2.5 million CDR3-containing paired-end reads was obtained for each sample. TCRdb recomputed calls from the 5' RACE reads with MiXCR, one row per CDR3 protein. The sample records about 1.8 million distinct CDR3 sequences, roughly 52% being singletons. V was clipped by 4 bases and J by 9 bases, with 10 bases between them. The length of the CDR3 is 11 residues. Germline assignment: CDR1 SQVTM and CDR2 ANQGSEA.

This clonotype was sampled from a woman in her thirties or forties in good health. Sequences were obtained from blood. This chain joins TRBV29-1 and TRBJ2-1; D remains ambiguous. The CDR3 nucleotides are TGCAGCGTTGGTGGGTTTGGTGAGCAGTTCTTC. Amino acids: CSVGGFGEQFF.